The 23 T cell receptor beta chains given below trace back to one sample, sequenced in a study of graft-versus-host responses after intestinal transplantation. Sequencing used immunoSEQ multiplex PCR; TCRdb keeps in-frame clones, though not all of them. The data hold around 93,000 clones, with about 93% observed a single time. Antigen specificity for these receptors is unknown. The specimen was unstimulated CD8+ T cells sorted from spleen or lymph node cells, collected before intestinal transplant. The receptors shown here come from a human donor who received an intestinal transplant.

A single count supports this clone. V usage is TRBV4-1 and J usage is TRBJ2-2, with a tentative D call TRBD1 (6 bases). This CDR3 contains 16 residues. In germline, CDR1 is MGHRA, CDR2 YSYEKL. V was cut by 1 base and J by 3 bases, with 12 bases left in between. Here the CDR3 reads CASSQVLQGYTGELFF. The CDR3 DNA follows: TGCGCCAGCAGCCAAGTGTTACAGGGCTACACCGGGGAGCTGTTTTTT.

CDR3 in amino acids: CASSPSRTGTDIQYF. The DNA for the CDR3 is TGTGCCAGCAGTCCAAGCCGAACAGGGACGGACATTCAGTACTTC. This chain connects TRBV28 to TRBJ2-4; tentative D call: TRBD1 (6 bases). The V gene lost 5 bases and the J gene lost 8 bases, with 19 bases spanning the gap. CDR1 and CDR2 (germline): MDHEN, SYDVKM. The CDR3 totals 15 residues.

The chain has TRBV25-1 and TRBJ1-2, with 8 bases identical to TRBD1. From germline, CDR1 is MGHDK and CDR2 SYGVNS. V lost 4 bases to trimming and J lost 4 bases; unmatched junction nucleotides: 8. CDR3 size: 15 residues. This CDR3 reads CASSAGTGGAYGYTF. The CDR3 coding sequence is TGTGCCAGCAGTGCTGGGACAGGTGGGGCCTATGGCTACACCTTC.

V is TRBV27 and J is TRBJ2-5, with TRBD2 identical over 7 bases. The trim removed 4 bases at V and 2 bases at J, leaving 16 bases unmatched. Germline CDR1 reads MNHEY; CDR2 reads SMNVEV (reference sequence). CDR3 length: 18 amino acids. The CDR3 DNA reads TGTGCCAGCAGTTCCCTTTCCCCCAAACTAGCGCTTCAAGAGACCCAGTACTTC. Amino acids: CASSSLSPKLALQETQYF.

The chain recombines TRBV5-1 with TRBJ2-2, with D perhaps matching TRBD2 (5 bases). The CDR3 covers 13 residues. The germline V and J ends were trimmed by 2 bases and 4 bases, with 6 bases remaining between them. From germline, CDR1 is SGHRS and CDR2 YFSETQ. CDR3 loop: CASSLGSTGELFF. The CDR3 DNA reads as TGCGCCAGCAGCTTAGGGAGCACCGGGGAGCTGTTTTTT.

This clone was counted a few times. The chain links TRBV27 to TRBJ1-5, with D uncertain. The CDR3 covers 12 residues. The germline V gene encodes CDR1 MNHEY and CDR2 SMNVEV (reference sequence). Trimming pared 6 bases from V and 6 bases from J, leaving 9 bases between. The CDR3 is CASSFYGQPQHF. In DNA form, the CDR3 reads TGTGCCAGCAGCTTTTACGGTCAGCCCCAGCATTTT.

This clone was seen once. J is TRBJ2-5 and V is TRBV5-1; TRBD1 matches 7 bases. Germline CDR1 and CDR2: SGHRS and YFSETQ. The CDR3 totals 15 residues. The V segment lost 4 bases and the J segment 1 base; nucleotides outside the gene matches: 7. The CDR3 DNA sequence: TGCGCCAGCAGCACCGACGACAGGGTCCAAGAGACCCAGTACTTC. It translates to CASSTDDRVQETQYF. Variable domain in full (rest from reference TRBV5-1 and TRBJ2-5): KAGVTQTPRYLIKTRGQQVTLSCSPISGHRSVSWYQQTPGQGLQFLFEYFSETQRNKGNFPGRFSGRQFSNSRSEMNVSTLELGDSALYLCASSTDDRVQETQYFGPGTRLLVL.

The gene calls are TRBV6-1 and TRBJ2-1; D may match TRBD1 or TRBD2 (5 bases each). The CDR3 is made up of 13 amino acids. In germline, CDR1 is MNHNS, CDR2 SASEGT. V lost 0 bases and J lost 9, with 9 bases in between. The CDR3 protein is CASSEARGIEQFF. In nucleotides, the CDR3 is TGTGCCAGCAGTGAAGCGAGGGGTATTGAGCAGTTCTTC.

The V gene is TRBV6-1, the J gene TRBJ2-7; unclear D gene. The CDR3 extends over 14 amino acids. Germline values: CDR1 MNHNS, CDR2 SASEGT. The V end was cut by 5 bases, the J end by 7 bases, with 18 bases between. This CDR3 is CASSPPVEWWEQYF. DNA of the CDR3: TGTGCCAGCAGTCCCCCGGTCGAATGGTGGGAGCAGTACTTC.

This clone was picked up one time. The genes are TRBV7-9 and TRBJ2-1; TRBD1 or TRBD2 may be the D gene (5 bases each). Deletions cut 5 bases from V and 10 bases from J, with 21 bases between. Germline CDR1 and CDR2: SEHNR and FQNEAQ (reference sequence). The CDR3 totals 15 residues. The CDR3 protein is CASSGPSLWGFEQFF. The DNA for the CDR3 is TGTGCCAGCAGCGGGCCCTCTCTATGGGGGTTCGAGCAGTTCTTC.

By share, this clone counts as medium-sized. V and J are TRBV6-4 and TRBJ1-6; D is unclear. CDR1 is MRHNA, CDR2 SNTAGT, per germline. The CDR3 is 15 residues long. V lost 3 bases and J 6 bases, leaving 12 bases between the germline ends. The chain's CDR3 is CASSEKAEGNSPLHF. Written as DNA, the CDR3 is TGTGCCAGCAGTGAAAAGGCAGAGGGTAATTCACCCCTCCACTTT.

There are a few counts of this clone. V gene TRBV5-6 combines with J gene TRBJ2-7, with a weak D call TRBD1 (6 bases). The CDR3 is 14 residues long. V was pared by 0 bases and J by 0 bases, with 7 bases between. The germline gives CDR1 SGHDT, CDR2 YYEEEE. The CDR3 DNA reads as TGTGCCAGCAGCTTGGGGGACAACTCCTACGAGCAGTACTTC. Translated: CASSLGDNSYEQYF.

This chain links TRBV5-6 with TRBJ1-5, with D unclear. Trimming removed 3 bases at V and 7 bases at J, with 17 bases between. CDR3 length equals 15 residues. Germline CDR1 SGHDT, CDR2 YYEEEE. The CDR3 DNA reads as TGTGCCAGCAGCTCCGGAGACGGGCCATACCAGCCCCAGCATTTT. It codes for CASSSGDGPYQPQHF.

CDR3 region: CASSLGDGQGHSNQPQHF. In DNA, the CDR3 is TGTGCCAGCAGCTTAGGGGATGGACAGGGCCATTCTAATCAGCCCCAGCATTTT. J is TRBJ1-5 and V is TRBV7-6; 8 nucleotides line up with TRBD1. Germline CDR1 reads SGHVS; CDR2 reads FNYEAQ. V was clipped by 1 base and J by 4 bases; unmatched bases: 12. The CDR3 contains 18 residues.

The chain employs TRBV6-5 and TRBJ2-1, with a possible D match to TRBD2 (5 bases). The V and J ends lost 6 bases and 12 bases respectively, with 21 bases between them. The CDR3 runs to 14 residues. Germline V gene lookup returns CDR1 MNHEY and CDR2 SVGAGI. The CDR3 loop is CASRSLRTRRRQFF. The CDR3 bases are TGTGCCAGCAGATCTCTAAGGACCCGGAGGAGGCAGTTCTTC.

DNA of the CDR3: TGTGCCAGCAGCTCGACAGGGAACAATTCACCCCTCCACTTT. Its protein is CASSSTGNNSPLHF. V is TRBV7-7 and J is TRBJ1-6; 7 bases line up with TRBD1. The CDR3 is made up of 14 amino acids. After removal of 4 bases from V and 7 bases from J, the junction contained 4 bases not matched to a gene. Germline values: CDR1 SSHAT, CDR2 FNYEAQ (reference sequence).

V gene TRBV10-3 combines with J gene TRBJ2-7; D is perhaps TRBD1 (6 bases). This CDR3 contains 15 residues. Germline CDR1 reads ENHRY; CDR2 reads SYGVKD. V shed 6 bases and J shed 0 bases, with 15 bases lying between them. The CDR3: CAIRNTGTTSYEQYF. The CDR3 coding sequence is TGTGCCATCAGGAATACAGGGACCACCTCCTACGAGCAGTACTTC.

The gene calls are TRBV27 and TRBJ2-7, with D tentatively TRBD2 (6 bases). Germline assignment: CDR1 MNHEY and CDR2 SMNVEV (reference sequence). CDR3 size: 14 residues. V lost 9 bases, J lost 3 bases, and 18 bases lay in between. CDR3 amino acids: CASRGAGSGYEQYF. For the CDR3, the DNA is TGTGCCAGTCGTGGGGCGGGGAGCGGCTACGAGCAGTACTTC.

The V and J genes are TRBV2 and TRBJ1-2; the D is unclear. The ends were cut back, 1 base at V and 0 bases at J, with 9 bases in the middle. Germline lookup yields CDR1 SNHLY and CDR2 FYNNEI. CDR3 length: 15 amino acids. CDR3 region: CASSEGATPNYGYTF. The CDR3 DNA is TGTGCCAGCAGTGAAGGCGCGACCCCTAACTATGGCTACACCTTC.

J is TRBJ1-4 and V is TRBV5-1; D uncertain. V was cut by 6 bases and J by 2 bases, with 14 bases left in between. Germline V gives CDR1 SGHRS, CDR2 YFSETQ. The CDR3 is 15 amino acids. The DNA for the CDR3 is TGCGCCAGCACCCCAGGCGACGGGACTAATGAAAAACTGTTTTTT. It codes for CASTPGDGTNEKLFF.

The V call is TRBV19, the J call TRBJ2-1; 8 nucleotides agree with TRBD1. The CDR3 covers 18 residues. With 3 bases clipped from V and 7 bases from J, the junction kept 17 bases outside the gene matches. Germline CDR1 reads LNHDA; CDR2 reads SQIVND (reference sequence). This CDR3 reads CASSINFGQGAHGNEQFF. CDR3 nucleotides: TGTGCCAGTAGTATTAACTTCGGTCAGGGGGCGCACGGTAATGAGCAGTTCTTC. The entire variable domain, with the rest obtained from reference TRBV19 and TRBJ2-1, is as follows: DGGITQSPKYLFRKEGQNVTLSCEQNLNHDAMYWYRQDPGQGLRLIYYSQIVNDFQKGDIAEGYSVSREKKESFPLTVTSAQKNPTAFYLCASSINFGQGAHGNEQFFGPGTRLTVL.

The chain has TRBV4-3 and TRBJ2-7; no firm D call. CDR3 size: 15 residues. CDR1 and CDR2 from the germline V gene are LGHNA and YSLEER. V was trimmed by 4 bases and J by 4 bases, leaving 17 bases between them. The CDR3 DNA reads TGCGCCAGCAGCCCAGTCGAAGGGTCCGGTTACGAGCAGTACTTC. The encoded protein is CASSPVEGSGYEQYF.

The chain has TRBV7-9 and TRBJ1-1; D perhaps matches TRBD1 (5 bases). Germline values: CDR1 SEHNR, CDR2 FQNEAQ (reference sequence). V dropped 5 bases and J dropped 4 bases, with 11 bases sitting between them. The CDR3 consists of 13 residues. The CDR3 nucleotides read TGTGCCAGCAGCCCCGACAGACTCACTGAAGCTTTCTTT. Amino acids: CASSPDRLTEAFF.